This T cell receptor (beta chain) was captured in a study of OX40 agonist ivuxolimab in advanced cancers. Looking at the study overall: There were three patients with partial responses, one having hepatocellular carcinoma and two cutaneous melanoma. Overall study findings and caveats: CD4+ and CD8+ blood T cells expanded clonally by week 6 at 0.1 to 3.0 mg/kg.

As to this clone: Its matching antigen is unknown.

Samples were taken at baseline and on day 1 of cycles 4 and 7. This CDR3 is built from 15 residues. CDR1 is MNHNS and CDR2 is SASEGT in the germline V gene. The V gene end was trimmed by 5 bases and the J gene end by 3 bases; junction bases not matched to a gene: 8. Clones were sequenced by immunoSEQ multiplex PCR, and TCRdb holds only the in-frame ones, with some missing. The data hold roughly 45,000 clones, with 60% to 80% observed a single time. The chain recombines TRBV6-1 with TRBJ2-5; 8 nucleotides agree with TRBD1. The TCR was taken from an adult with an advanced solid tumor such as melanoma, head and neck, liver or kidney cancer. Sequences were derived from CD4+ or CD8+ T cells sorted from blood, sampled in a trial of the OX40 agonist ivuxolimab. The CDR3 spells CASSRPGQEKETQYF. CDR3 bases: TGTGCCAGCAGTAGGCCGGGACAGGAAAAAGAGACCCAGTACTTC.